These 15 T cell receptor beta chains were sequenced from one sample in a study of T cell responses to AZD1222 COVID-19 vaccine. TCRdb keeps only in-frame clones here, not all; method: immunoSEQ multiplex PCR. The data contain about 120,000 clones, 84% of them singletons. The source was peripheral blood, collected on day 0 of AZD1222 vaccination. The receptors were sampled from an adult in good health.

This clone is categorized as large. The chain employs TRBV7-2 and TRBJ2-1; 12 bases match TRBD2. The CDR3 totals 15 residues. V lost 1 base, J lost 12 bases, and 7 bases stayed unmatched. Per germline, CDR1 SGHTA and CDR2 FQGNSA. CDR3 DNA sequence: TGTGCCAGCAGCTTAGGGCTAGCGGGGGGGCTCGGGCAGTTCTTC. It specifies CASSLGLAGGLGQFF.

The CDR3 coding sequence is TGTGCCTGGAGTCGAGGACAGCCAGCCAAAAACATTCAGTACTTC. Encoded protein: CAWSRGQPAKNIQYF. The V call is TRBV30, the J call TRBJ2-4, with D perhaps matching TRBD1 (6 bases). The CDR3 length is 15 residues. Trimming took 2 bases from V and 0 from J, leaving 11 bases between them. CDR1 and CDR2 (germline): GTSNPN, SVGIG (reference sequence).

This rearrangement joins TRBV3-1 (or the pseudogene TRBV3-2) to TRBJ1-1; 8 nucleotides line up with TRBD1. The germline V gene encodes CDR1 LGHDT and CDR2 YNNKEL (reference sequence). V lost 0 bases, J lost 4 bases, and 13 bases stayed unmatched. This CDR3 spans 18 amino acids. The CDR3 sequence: CASSQDRTGWGIGTEAFF. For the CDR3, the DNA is TGTGCCAGCAGCCAAGATCGGACAGGGTGGGGGATAGGCACTGAAGCTTTCTTT.

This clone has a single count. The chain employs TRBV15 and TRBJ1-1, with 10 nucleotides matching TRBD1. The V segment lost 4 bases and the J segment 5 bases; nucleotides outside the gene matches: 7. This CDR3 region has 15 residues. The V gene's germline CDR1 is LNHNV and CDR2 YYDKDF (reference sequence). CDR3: CATSTWTGGETEAFF. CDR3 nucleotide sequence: TGTGCCACCAGCACCTGGACAGGGGGAGAAACTGAAGCTTTCTTT.

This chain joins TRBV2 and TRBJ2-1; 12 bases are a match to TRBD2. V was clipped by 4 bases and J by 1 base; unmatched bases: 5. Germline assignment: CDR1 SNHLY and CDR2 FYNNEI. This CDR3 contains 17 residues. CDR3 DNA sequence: TGTGCCAGCAGTGTCGGGGGACTAGCGGGTTCCTACAATGAGCAGTTCTTC. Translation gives CASSVGGLAGSYNEQFF.

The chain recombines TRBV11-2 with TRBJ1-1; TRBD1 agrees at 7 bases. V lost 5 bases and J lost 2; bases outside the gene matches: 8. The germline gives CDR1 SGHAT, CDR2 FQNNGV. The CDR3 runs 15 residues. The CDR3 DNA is TGTGCCAGCAGCCCTTGGACAGGCACCAACACTGAAGCTTTCTTT. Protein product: CASSPWTGTNTEAFF.

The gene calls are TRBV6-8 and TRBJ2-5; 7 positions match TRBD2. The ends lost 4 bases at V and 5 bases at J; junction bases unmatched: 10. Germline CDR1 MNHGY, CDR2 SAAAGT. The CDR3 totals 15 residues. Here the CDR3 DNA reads TGTGCCAGCAGTTCGCCAGGACTAGGTGGGGAGACCCAGTACTTC. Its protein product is CASSSPGLGGETQYF.

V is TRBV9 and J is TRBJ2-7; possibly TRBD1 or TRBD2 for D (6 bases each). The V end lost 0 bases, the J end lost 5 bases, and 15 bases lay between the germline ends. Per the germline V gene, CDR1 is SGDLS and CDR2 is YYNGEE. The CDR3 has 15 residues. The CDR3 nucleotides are TGTGCCAGCAGCGTAGAAACCGGGGGCGGCCACGAGCAGTACTTC. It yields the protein CASSVETGGGHEQYF.

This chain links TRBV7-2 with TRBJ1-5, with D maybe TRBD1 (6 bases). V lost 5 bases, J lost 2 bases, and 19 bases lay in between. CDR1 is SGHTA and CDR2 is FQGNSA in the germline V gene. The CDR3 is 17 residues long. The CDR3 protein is CASSPGPQGTRNQPQHF. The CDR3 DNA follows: TGTGCCAGCAGCCCAGGTCCTCAGGGGACGCGCAATCAGCCCCAGCATTTT. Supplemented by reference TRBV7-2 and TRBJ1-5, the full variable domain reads GAGVSQSPSNKVTEKGKDVELRCDPISGHTALYWYRQSLGQGLEFLIYFQGNSAPDKSGLPSDRFSAERTGGSVSTLTIQRTQQEDSAVYLCASSPGPQGTRNQPQHFGDGTRLSIL.

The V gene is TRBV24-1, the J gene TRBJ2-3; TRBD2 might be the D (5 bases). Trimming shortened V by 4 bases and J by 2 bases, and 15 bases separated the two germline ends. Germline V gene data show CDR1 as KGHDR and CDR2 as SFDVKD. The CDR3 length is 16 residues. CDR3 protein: CATSDRRRAVTDTQYF. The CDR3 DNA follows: TGTGCCACCAGTGACCGGAGGCGGGCAGTCACAGATACGCAGTATTTT.

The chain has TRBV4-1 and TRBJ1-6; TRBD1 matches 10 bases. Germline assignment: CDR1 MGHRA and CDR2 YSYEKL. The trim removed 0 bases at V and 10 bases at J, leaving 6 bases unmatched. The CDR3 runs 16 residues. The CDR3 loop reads CASSQDGTGEVSPLHF. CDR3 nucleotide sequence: TGCGCCAGCAGCCAAGACGGGACAGGGGAAGTATCACCCCTCCACTTT.

The CDR3 bases are TGTGCCAGCAGTTCCTACGGACAGGGAAGCTACGAGCAGTACTTC. Translation: CASSSYGQGSYEQYF. V is TRBV6-5 and J is TRBJ2-7; 8 bases are a match to TRBD1. V lost 4 bases and J lost 3; bases outside the gene matches: 8. The CDR3 is made up of 15 amino acids. CDR1 is MNHEY and CDR2 is SVGAGI in the germline V gene.

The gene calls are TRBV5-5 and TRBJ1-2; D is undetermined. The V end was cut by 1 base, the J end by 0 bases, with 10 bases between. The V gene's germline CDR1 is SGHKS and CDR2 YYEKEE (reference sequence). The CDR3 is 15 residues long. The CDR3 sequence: CASSLLRATNYGYTF. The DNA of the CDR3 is TGTGCCAGCAGCTTGTTAAGGGCCACTAACTATGGCTACACCTTC.

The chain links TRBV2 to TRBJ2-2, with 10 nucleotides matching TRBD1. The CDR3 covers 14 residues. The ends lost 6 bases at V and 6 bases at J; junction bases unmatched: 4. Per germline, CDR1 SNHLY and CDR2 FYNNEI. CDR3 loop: CASSVDRGAGELFF. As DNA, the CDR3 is TGTGCCAGCAGCGTGGACAGGGGGGCCGGGGAGCTGTTTTTT.

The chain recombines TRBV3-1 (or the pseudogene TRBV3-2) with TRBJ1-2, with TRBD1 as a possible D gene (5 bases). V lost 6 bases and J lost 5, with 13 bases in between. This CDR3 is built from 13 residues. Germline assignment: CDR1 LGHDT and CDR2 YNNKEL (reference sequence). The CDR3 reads CASRDTGGYGYTF. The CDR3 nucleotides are TGTGCCAGCAGAGACACAGGCGGGTATGGCTACACCTTC.